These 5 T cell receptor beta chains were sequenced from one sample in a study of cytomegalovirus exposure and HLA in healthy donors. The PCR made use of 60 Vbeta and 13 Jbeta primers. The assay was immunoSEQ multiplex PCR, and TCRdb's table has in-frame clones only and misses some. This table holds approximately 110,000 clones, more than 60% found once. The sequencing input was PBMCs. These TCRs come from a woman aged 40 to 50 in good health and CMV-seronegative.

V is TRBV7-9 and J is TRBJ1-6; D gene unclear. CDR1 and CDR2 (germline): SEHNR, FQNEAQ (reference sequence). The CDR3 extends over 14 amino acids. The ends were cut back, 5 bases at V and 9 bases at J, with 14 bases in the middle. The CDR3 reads CASSPPGETSPLHF. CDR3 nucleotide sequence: TGTGCCAGCAGCCCCCCCGGGGAGACTTCACCCCTCCACTTT.

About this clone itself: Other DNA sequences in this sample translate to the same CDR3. The CDR3 here is CSVYRDTDTQYF. The CDR3 region has the DNA TGCAGCGTTTACAGGGACACAGATACGCAGTATTTT. The chain has TRBV29-1 and TRBJ2-3, with TRBD1 as a possible D gene (6 bases). V lost 5 bases and J lost 2, with 8 bases in between. Germline CDR1 and CDR2: SQVTM and ANQGSEA. The length of the CDR3 is 12 residues.

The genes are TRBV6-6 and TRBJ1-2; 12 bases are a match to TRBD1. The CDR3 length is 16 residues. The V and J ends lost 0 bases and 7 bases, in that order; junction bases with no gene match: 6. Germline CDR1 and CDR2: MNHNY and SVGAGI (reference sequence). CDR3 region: CASSYSTGTGGGGYTF. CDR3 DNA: TGTGCCAGCAGTTACTCAACCGGGACAGGGGGCGGTGGCTACACCTTC.

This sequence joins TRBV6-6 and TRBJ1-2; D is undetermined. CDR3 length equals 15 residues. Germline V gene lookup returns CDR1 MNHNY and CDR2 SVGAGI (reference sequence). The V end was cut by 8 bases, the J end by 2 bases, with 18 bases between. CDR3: CASLLQRESNYGYTF. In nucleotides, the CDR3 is TGTGCCAGCCTCCTCCAGAGGGAATCGAACTATGGCTACACCTTC.

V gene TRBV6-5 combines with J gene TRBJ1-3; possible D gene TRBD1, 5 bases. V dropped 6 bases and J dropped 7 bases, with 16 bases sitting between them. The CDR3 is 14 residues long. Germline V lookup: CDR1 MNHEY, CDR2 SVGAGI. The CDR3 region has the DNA TGTGCCAGCAGGGGACGGGGGGTCAGCAACACCATATATTTT. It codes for CASRGRGVSNTIYF.